The clone carrying this TCR beta chain appeared once. This sample was taken from a study of blood T cell repertoires in COVID-19. Study-level information: Samples came from the United States, Italy and Spain, spanning acute and convalescent COVID-19. The analysed material was cDNA or gDNA that came from T cells, B-cell-depleted T cells, or PBMCs.

From germline, CDR1 is GTSNPN and CDR2 SVGIG (reference sequence). The CDR3 runs 12 residues. Trimming shortened V by 4 bases and J by 2 bases, and 9 bases separated the two germline ends. Under the authors' procedure: Amplification from reference gene primers served as the basis for estimated nucleated cell counts. Clones were sequenced by immunoSEQ multiplex PCR, and TCRdb holds only the in-frame ones, with some missing. V, J and clone size are those of that table, while D and trimming were read from the DNA. This sample has more than 200,000 clones, with roughly 85% found just once. Sequenced input: peripheral blood. The chain is built from TRBV30 and TRBJ2-7; perhaps TRBD1 as D (5 bases). The clonotype comes from a young man with active or convalescent COVID-19. This chain's CDR3 is CAWTGLAYEQYF. Written as DNA, the CDR3 is TGTGCCTGGACAGGGCTTGCCTACGAGCAGTACTTC. Full variable domain (remainder filled in from reference TRBV30 and TRBJ2-7): SQTIHQWPATLVQPVGSPLSLECTVEGTSNPNLYWYRQAAGRGLQLLFYSVGIGQISSEVPQNLSASRPQDRQFILSSKKLLLSDSGFYLCAWTGLAYEQYFGPGTRLTVT.